This T cell receptor (beta chain) was documented in a study of OX40 agonist ivuxolimab in advanced cancers. Sequencing used immunoSEQ multiplex PCR; TCRdb keeps in-frame clones, though not all of them. The sample records more than 65,000 clones, around 90% being singletons. Trimming at V came to 7 bases and at J to 9 bases, leaving 4 bases not matched to a gene. This CDR3 is 12 amino acids long. From germline, CDR1 is MNHEY and CDR2 SVGAGI. The genes are TRBV6-5 and TRBJ1-1, with TRBD1 identical over 11 bases. This clonotype was obtained from an adult with an advanced solid tumor such as melanoma, head and neck, liver or kidney cancer. Sequencing used CD4+ or CD8+ T cells sorted from blood, obtained in a trial of the OX40 agonist ivuxolimab. The CDR3 protein is CASIGQGAKAFF. CDR3 coding DNA: TGTGCCAGCATTGGACAGGGGGCTAAAGCTTTCTTT.